This TCR beta chain was captured by sequencing in a study of blood T cell repertoires in COVID-19. Study-wide context: The analysed material was cDNA or gDNA that came from T cells, B-cell-depleted T cells, or PBMCs.

This CDR3 comprises 18 residues. Losses at the gene ends were 3 bases for V and 0 bases for J; bases not matched to a gene: 12. Profiling relied on immunoSEQ multiplex PCR, and the TCRdb table lists in-frame clones only, not all of them. The sample lists 100,000 or so clones, over 80% seen once, with roughly a sixth in the top ten. Input material: peripheral blood. The clonotype was recovered from a man aged 50-59 years with acute or convalescent COVID-19. This chain connects TRBV5-3 to TRBJ1-5, with TRBD1 matching 7 bases. TRBV5-3 is filed as an ORF, its function uncertain. CDR3 region: CARSCCGRGSDSNQPQHF. Written as DNA, the CDR3 is TGTGCCAGAAGCTGTTGTGGCAGGGGGTCTGATAGCAATCAGCCCCAGCATTTT.